The 20 T cell receptor beta chains below were found in one sample sequenced in a study of tumor-infiltrating lymphocytes in primary liver carcinoma. They got blood RNA out of unsorted whole blood and also pulled out germline DNA. Production of TCR beta cDNA used about 500 ng total RNA together with a constant-region primer. Modified slightly, ARM-PCR produced TCR beta libraries over three nested multiplex PCR rounds. Investigators reported that the first two PCR rounds, at 10 cycles each, used TRBV1-TRBV30 forward primers with a C-beta reverse primer. Each CDR3 protein is one row after TCRdb ran MiXCR on the multiplex PCR reads. There are a few hundred thousand distinct CDR3 sequences in the sample; roughly 60% occur only once, and about 18% lies in the top ten. Source material: peripheral blood. The source is a woman in her thirties with primary liver carcinoma and hepatitis B virus infection.

The chain joins TRBV28 to TRBJ2-5; TRBD1 matches 9 bases. Germline assignment: CDR1 MDHEN and CDR2 SYDVKM. V shed 7 bases, J shed 5 bases, and the junction held 5 bases outside the gene matches. The CDR3 contains 13 residues. The CDR3 sequence: CASNNRGPETQYF. DNA for the CDR3: TGTGCCAGCAATAACAGGGGGCCGGAGACCCAGTACTTC.

Points on this clonotype: Possible read error: a much larger clone is one base away. Because the CDR3 is missing its conserved closing phenylalanine or tryptophan, this is likely a read error. V is TRBV6-1 and J is TRBJ2-3, with a possible D match to TRBD2 (6 bases). This CDR3 region has 15 residues. V lost 10 bases and J lost 3, with 20 bases in between. Germline V CDR1 and CDR2: MNHNS, SASEGT. CDR3 sequence (DNA): TGTGCCACGGGTGGATGGGGAGGTAGTACAGATACGCAGTATATT. Amino acids: CATGGWGGSTDTQYI.

This clonotype showed up just once. The CDR3 end shows no conserved phenylalanine or tryptophan, and so a read error is likely. V usage is TRBV6-5 and J usage is TRBJ1-2, with D maybe TRBD1 (5 bases). V lost 6 bases, J lost 0 bases, and 17 bases lay in between. CDR1 MNHEY and CDR2 SVGAGI come from the germline V gene. CDR3 length equals 16 residues. The CDR3 nucleotides are TGTGCCAGCAGCTCGGATAGGGGAACAGCTAACTATGGCTACACCTTA. It encodes CASSSDRGTANYGYTL.

Concerning this clonotype: A much bigger clone sits one base away, suggesting this may be a read error. V and J are TRBV6-1 and TRBJ2-5, with 8 bases that match TRBD1. The V gene's germline CDR1 is MNHNS and CDR2 SASEGT. This CDR3 spans 13 amino acids. V was pared by 6 bases and J by 5 bases, with 5 bases of the junction left unmatched. In nucleotides, the CDR3 is TGTGCCAGCAGCAAGACAGGGGTGGAGACCCAGTACTTC. Its protein product is CASSKTGVETQYF.

A remark on this clonotype: Compared with germline, one end of the junction differs, possibly owing to a read error. This chain's CDR3 is CASSPDRYKEQFF. CDR3 sequence (DNA): TGCGCCAGCAGCCCCGACAGGTACAAAGAGCAGTTCTTC. The chain has TRBV4-1 and TRBJ2-1, with D possibly being TRBD1 (6 bases). Germline CDR1 and CDR2: MGHRA and YSYEKL. CDR3 length equals 13 residues.

As regards this clonotype: A read error is likely, as this CDR3 ends without the conserved phenylalanine or tryptophan. The rearrangement links TRBV12-3 or TRBV12-4 to TRBJ2-7, with a weak D call TRBD2 (5 bases). The CDR3 is 13 residues long. The ends were cut back, 4 bases at V and 4 bases at J, with 11 bases in the middle. The chain's CDR3 is CASSYGLAYEQYL. The CDR3 DNA is TGTGCCAGCAGTTACGGATTAGCGTACGAGCAGTACTTA.

This chain uses TRBV21-1 with TRBJ2-1; the table calls TRBD2, which could not be checked here. TRBV21-1 is a listed pseudogene. The CDR3 loop spans 20 amino acids. The CDR3 loop reads CASSRDPRTSGPYSYNEQFF. DNA of the CDR3: TGTGCCAGCAGCCGCGACCCTCGGACTAGCGGACCATACTCCTACAATGAGCAGTTCTTC.

The V call is TRBV5-1, the J call TRBJ2-5; D remains unclear. CDR3 length equals 14 residues. Germline V gene lookup returns CDR1 SGHRS and CDR2 YFSETQ. Trimming stripped 4 bases from V and 5 bases from J, with 15 bases between. The CDR3 DNA reads as TGCGCCAGCAGCAGTCCGGACCCTAAGGAGACCCAGTACTTC. The encoded protein is CASSSPDPKETQYF.

The chain employs TRBV7-9 and TRBJ2-7; 9 bases agree with TRBD2. Germline V gene data show CDR1 as SEHNR and CDR2 as FQNEAQ (reference sequence). V shed 1 base, J shed 2 bases, and the junction held 6 bases outside the gene matches. This CDR3 comprises 16 residues. CDR3 sequence: CASSLGLAEGAYEQYF. The CDR3 DNA is TGTGCCAGCAGCTTAGGACTAGCGGAGGGCGCCTACGAGCAGTACTTC. The full variable domain, rest sourced from reference TRBV7-9 and TRBJ2-7, is DTGVSQNPRHKITKRGQNVTFRCDPISEHNRLYWYRQTLGQGPEFLTYFQNEAQLEKSRLLSDRFSAERPKGSFSTLEIQRTEQGDSAMYLCASSLGLAEGAYEQYFGPGTRLTVT.

The gene calls are TRBV2 and TRBJ1-1; D remains ambiguous. Germline lookup yields CDR1 SNHLY and CDR2 FYNNEI. This CDR3 comprises 13 residues. V dropped 6 bases and J dropped 1 base, with 9 bases sitting between them. CDR3 region: CASRARGNTEAFF. The CDR3 DNA reads as TGTGCCAGCAGAGCTCGGGGGAACACTGAAGCTTTCTTT.

As concerns this clonotype: The CDR3 ends on some other residue instead of the conserved phenylalanine or tryptophan, so this is likely a read error. V and J are TRBV5-6 and TRBJ2-2; 7 bases agree with TRBD1. CDR3 length equals 15 residues. Germline assignment: CDR1 SGHDT and CDR2 YYEEEE. Written as DNA, the CDR3 is TGTGCCAGTAGCTTGACAGGGTCCCTACAACGGGAGCTGTTTATT. Residues: CASSLTGSLQRELFI.

This chain links TRBV7-9 with TRBJ2-1, with D possibly matching TRBD2 (6 bases). With 3 bases removed from V and 6 bases from J, the gap between germline ends came to 9 bases. This CDR3 contains 13 residues. CDR1 is SEHNR and CDR2 is FQNEAQ in the germline V gene (reference sequence). CDR3 region: CASSFGGANEQFF. The CDR3 DNA is TGTGCCAGCAGCTTCGGAGGGGCCAATGAGCAGTTCTTC.

On this clonotype itself: A much larger clone differs from this one at a single base, so this may be a read error. The chain carries TRBV12-3 or TRBV12-4 and TRBJ1-6; D unresolved. The CDR3 contains 16 residues. V shed 5 bases and J shed 6 bases, with 17 bases lying between them. CDR3 sequence reads: CASSARTGSANSPLHF. The CDR3 DNA follows: TGTGCCAGCAGTGCACGAACCGGGTCAGCTAATTCACCCCTCCACTTT.

This clonotype showed up just once. An end of the junction does not agree with germline; a read error may underlie this. This chain uses TRBV11-1 with TRBJ2-1; no clear D gene. There are 13 residues in the CDR3. The germline V gene encodes CDR1 SGHAT and CDR2 FQDESV (reference sequence). CDR3 loop: CAGSLGRANEQFF. The DNA of the CDR3 is TGTGCCGGCAGTTTAGGCCGGGCAAATGAGCAGTTCTTC.

This clonotype was found once. In this CDR3 the conserved last residue, phenylalanine or tryptophan, is missing, so a read error is likely. The chain has TRBV11-2 and TRBJ2-2, with D hard to call. Germline assignment: CDR1 SGHAT and CDR2 FQNNGV. V lost 7 bases and J 3 bases, leaving 15 bases between the germline ends. The length of the CDR3 is 15 residues. CDR3 in amino acids: CASKGWALDTGELFL. The CDR3 DNA sequence: TGTGCCAGCAAAGGATGGGCCCTCGACACCGGGGAGCTGTTTCTT.

The chain carries TRBV5-1 and TRBJ2-1; 14 bases are shared with TRBD2. The CDR3 runs to 15 residues. Trimming cost V 3 bases and J 9 bases; bases outside gene matches: 5. Germline lookup yields CDR1 SGHRS and CDR2 YFSETQ. CDR3 residues: CASSWGTSGSGEQFF. CDR3 nucleotides: TGCGCCAGCAGCTGGGGGACTAGCGGGAGCGGTGAGCAGTTCTTC.

This clonotype has a single count. The chain has TRBV28 and TRBJ1-1; the D is unclear. Per germline, CDR1 MDHEN and CDR2 SYDVKM. V was trimmed by 6 bases and J by 0 bases, leaving 5 bases between them. The CDR3 is 12 amino acids. The CDR3 region has the DNA TGTGCCAGCAGGGAATTGAACACTGAAGCTTTCTTT. Translated: CASRELNTEAFF.

This clonotype came up once. The chain carries TRBV7-9 and TRBJ2-1; 12 bases line up with TRBD2. Germline-derived CDR1 and CDR2 are SEHNR and FQNEAQ (reference sequence). The CDR3 spans 19 residues. Trimming cost V 1 base and J 4 bases; bases outside gene matches: 11. DNA of the CDR3: TGTGCCAGCAGCTTAGTCAGATTGACTAGCGGGAGTGAGTACAATGAGCAGTTCTTC. This gives the protein CASSLVRLTSGSEYNEQFF.

The V and J genes are TRBV20-1 and TRBJ2-2; 9 positions agree with TRBD2. V was clipped by 6 bases and J by 5 bases; unmatched bases: 19. The CDR3 has 18 amino acids. Germline CDR1 is DFQATT and CDR2 is SNEGSKA (reference sequence). The CDR3 reads CSAPRQLLAGVATGELFF. The CDR3 DNA reads TGCAGTGCCCCAAGGCAATTATTAGCGGGAGTAGCAACCGGGGAGCTGTTTTTT.

There are many counts of this clonotype. The chain combines TRBV11-2 with TRBJ2-7; TRBD1 or TRBD2 may be the D gene (5 bases each). Between the trimmed V and J ends, which lost 3 bases and 0 bases, there was a span of 9 bases. Germline values: CDR1 SGHAT, CDR2 FQNNGV. The CDR3 contains 14 residues. In nucleotides, the CDR3 is TGTGCCAGCAGCTTTGGGACCGACTCCTACGAGCAGTACTTC. It specifies CASSFGTDSYEQYF.